The TCR beta chain under discussion was sequenced for a study of metastatic and nonmetastatic thyroid tumors. Overall study findings and caveats: Relative to benign nodules, malignant thyroid tumors were reportedly characterized by significantly elevated TCR beta diversity in blood and tumor.

Turning to this clone: Its antigen remains unidentified.

Among the patients, none had received any treatment before thyroid surgery. TCRdb redid the clone calls on the PCR reads using MiXCR. The repertoire has tens of thousands of clones, approximately 22% of them found once; the top ten carry about 3.9%. Input material: blood. The receptor was derived from a female donor with papillary thyroid cancer or a benign thyroid nodule (not recorded which). Some clones in this sample may be carry-over from other donors' samples.

DNA of the CDR3: TGTGCCTGGAGTGGTGCCGGGACACGATACGAGCAGTACTTC. It encodes CAWSGAGTRYEQYF. This chain joins TRBV30 and TRBJ2-7, with D possibly matching TRBD1 (6 bases). CDR1 is GTSNPN and CDR2 is SVGIG in the germline V gene (reference sequence). This CDR3 is 14 amino acids long. V was shortened by 1 base and J by 4 bases, with 14 bases between the two germline ends. Based on the CDR3 plus reference TRBV30 and TRBJ2-7, the full variable domain is SQTIHQWPATLVQPVGSPLSLECTVEGTSNPNLYWYRQAAGRGLQLLFYSVGIGQISSEVPQNLSASRPQDRQFILSSKKLLLSDSGFYLCAWSGAGTRYEQYFGPGTRLTVT.